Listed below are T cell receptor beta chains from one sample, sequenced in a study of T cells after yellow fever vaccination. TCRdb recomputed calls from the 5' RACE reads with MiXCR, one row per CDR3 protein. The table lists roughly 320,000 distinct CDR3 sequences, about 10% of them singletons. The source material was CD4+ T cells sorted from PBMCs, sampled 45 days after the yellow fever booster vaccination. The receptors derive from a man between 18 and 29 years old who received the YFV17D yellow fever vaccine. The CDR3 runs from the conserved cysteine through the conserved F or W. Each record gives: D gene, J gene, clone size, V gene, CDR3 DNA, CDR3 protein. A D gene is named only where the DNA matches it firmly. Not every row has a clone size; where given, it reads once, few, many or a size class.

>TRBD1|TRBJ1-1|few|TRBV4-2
TGTGCCAGCAGCCAGGCCGGGACAGGGGATTTCGAAGCTTTCTTT
CASSQAGTGDFEAFF
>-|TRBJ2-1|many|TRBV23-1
TGCGCCAGCAGTAGGAGGGATGAGCAGTTCTTC
CASSRRDEQFF
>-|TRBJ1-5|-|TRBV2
TGTGCCAGCAGTCCTAGGACCTATCAGCCCCAGCATTTT
CASSPRTYQPQHF
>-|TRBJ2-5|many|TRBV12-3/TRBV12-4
TGTGCCAGCAGCCCCGGGGGTAGGCGAGAGACCCAGTACTTC
CASSPGGRRETQYF
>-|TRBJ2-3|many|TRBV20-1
TGCAGTGCTAGAGTACGGACAGATACGCAGTATTTT
CSARVRTDTQYF
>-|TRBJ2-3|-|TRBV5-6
TGTGCCACTCAAACCTCAGGGGTAGATACGCAGTATTTT
CATQTSGVDTQYF
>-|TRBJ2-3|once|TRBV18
TGTGCCAGCTCACCAGGGAGAGTAGACCCAGATACGCAGTATTTT
CASSPGRVDPDTQYF
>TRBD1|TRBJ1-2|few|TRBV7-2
TGTGCCAGCAGCTCCTATGGCGACAGGGACGGAGGCTACACCTTC
CASSSYGDRDGGYTF
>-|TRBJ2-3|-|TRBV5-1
TGCGCCAGCAGCTTGGACCCCGCGGCCGCAGATACGCAGTATTTT
CASSLDPAAADTQYF
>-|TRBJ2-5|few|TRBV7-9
TGTGCCAGCCGCCGTCCCGGGGAGGAGACCCAGTACTTC
CASRRPGEETQYF
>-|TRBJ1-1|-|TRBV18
TGTGCCAGCTCACCTGAGAGGCAAGCTTTCTTT
CASSPERQAFF
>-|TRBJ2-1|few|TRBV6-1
TGTGCCAGCAGGAGAAATCGGGGAGATGAGCAGTTCTTC
CASRRNRGDEQFF
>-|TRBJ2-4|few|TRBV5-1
TGCGCCAGCAGCTTGGGGTCAGGGAATCTCGGGAGCAAAAACATTCAGTACTTC
CASSLGSGNLGSKNIQYF
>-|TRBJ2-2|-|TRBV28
TGTGCCAGCAGTTCACAGGTCCCGAACACCGGGGAGCTGTTTTTT
CASSSQVPNTGELFF
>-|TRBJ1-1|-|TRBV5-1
TGCGCCAGCAGCTTGGGGGGACCAAGGTTCTCTGAAGCTTTCTTT
CASSLGGPRFSEAFF
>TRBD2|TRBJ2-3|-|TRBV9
TGTGCCAGCAGCCCACTAGCGGGGGCCGACACAGATACGCAGTATTTT
CASSPLAGADTDTQYF
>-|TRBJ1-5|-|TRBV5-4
TGTGCCAGCAGCTTGCGGGGACAGCCCCAGCATTTT
CASSLRGQPQHF
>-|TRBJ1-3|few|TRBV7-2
TGTGCCAGCAGCTTAGTGGATAGGGGAAACACCATATATTTT
CASSLVDRGNTIYF
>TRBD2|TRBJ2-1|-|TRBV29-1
TGCAGCGTTCAGGGAGGGCTACGATCCTACAATGAGCAGTTCTTC
CSVQGGLRSYNEQFF
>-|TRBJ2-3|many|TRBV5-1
TGCGCCAGCAGCTTTGGGCGGGCCTTCACAGATACGCAGTATTTT
CASSFGRAFTDTQYF
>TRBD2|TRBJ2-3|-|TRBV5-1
TGCGCCAGCAGCTTCTCCAGCGGGGGGGCCCTTAGCACAGATACGCAGTATTTT
CASSFSSGGALSTDTQYF
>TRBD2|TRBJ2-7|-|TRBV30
TGTGCCGCCGGCACTAGCGGGGGGCGCTACGAGCAGTACTTC
CAAGTSGGRYEQYF
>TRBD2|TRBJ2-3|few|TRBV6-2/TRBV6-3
TGTGCCAGCAGTCCCCTCCGGGGGGTTACAGATACGCAGTATTTT
CASSPLRGVTDTQYF
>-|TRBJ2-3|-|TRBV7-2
TGTGCCAGCAGCTTATTGGCGGGCCGGTTTGGAGATACGCAGTATTTT
CASSLLAGRFGDTQYF
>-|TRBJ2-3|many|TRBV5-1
TGCGCCACCTCACTGGACACCCGCACAGATACGCAGTATTTT
CATSLDTRTDTQYF
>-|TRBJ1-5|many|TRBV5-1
TGCGCCAGCAGCCTGGAGGTCGGGCAGCCCCAGCATTTT
CASSLEVGQPQHF
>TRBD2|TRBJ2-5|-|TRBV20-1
TGCAGTGCCGCCCCCGCGACTAGCGGGGGGCCCCTTTTAAGAGAGACCCAGTACTTC
CSAAPATSGGPLLRETQYF
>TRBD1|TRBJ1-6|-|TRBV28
TGTGCCAGCAGTCCCGGGACAGGGATTTCACCCCTCCACTTT
CASSPGTGISPLHF
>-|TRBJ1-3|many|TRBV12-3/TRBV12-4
TGTGCCAGCAGTACCCCCTACAGGGAAGGAAACACCATATATTTT
CASSTPYREGNTIYF
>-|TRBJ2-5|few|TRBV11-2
TGTGCCAGCAGCTCCCTCGGCGGGGCGCAGGGGACCCAGTACTTC
CASSSLGGAQGTQYF
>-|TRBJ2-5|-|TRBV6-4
TGTGCCATTCGAGCCTCGGGGGCTTCCCAAGAGACCCAGTACTTC
CAIRASGASQETQYF
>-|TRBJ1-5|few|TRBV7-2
TGTGCCAGCAGCCATGACGGGGGAGGCAATCAGCCCCAGCATTTT
CASSHDGGGNQPQHF
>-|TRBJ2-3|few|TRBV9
TGTGCCAGCAGCGTAGTGGGACACCGCACAGATACGCAGTATTTT
CASSVVGHRTDTQYF